The 2 T cell receptor beta chains reported below all come from one sample, sequenced in a study of radiation and T cells in renal cell carcinoma. Time point reported: blood 4 weeks post-SBRT, at nephrectomy. Treatment noted: 15 Gy SBRT to primary tumor, nephrectomy 4 weeks later. The data were produced by immunoSEQ multiplex PCR, yet TCRdb's version contains in-frame clones alone and is incomplete. The table lists approximately 43,000 clones, about 82% of them singletons. This specimen was blood, taken from a patient whose treatment included radiotherapy and nephrectomy. Every receptor here comes from a woman in her 70s with renal cell carcinoma.

The gene calls are TRBV5-4 and TRBJ2-7; 7 bases match TRBD1. The CDR3 extends over 15 amino acids. After removal of 4 bases from V and 2 bases from J, the junction contained 9 bases not matched to a gene. Germline CDR1 reads SGHNT; CDR2 reads YYREEE (reference sequence). The CDR3 protein is CASSARQGHTYEQYF. Written as DNA, the CDR3 is TGTGCCAGCAGCGCACGACAGGGTCACACCTACGAGCAGTACTTC.

This chain connects TRBV19 to TRBJ1-1; D is undetermined. The V gene's germline CDR1 is LNHDA and CDR2 SQIVND (reference sequence). The V end was cut by 10 bases, the J end by 4 bases, with 13 bases between. This CDR3 is built from 12 residues. For the CDR3, the DNA is TGTGCCACCTCTACGCTAGGCACTGAAGCTTTCTTT. Its protein product is CATSTLGTEAFF.